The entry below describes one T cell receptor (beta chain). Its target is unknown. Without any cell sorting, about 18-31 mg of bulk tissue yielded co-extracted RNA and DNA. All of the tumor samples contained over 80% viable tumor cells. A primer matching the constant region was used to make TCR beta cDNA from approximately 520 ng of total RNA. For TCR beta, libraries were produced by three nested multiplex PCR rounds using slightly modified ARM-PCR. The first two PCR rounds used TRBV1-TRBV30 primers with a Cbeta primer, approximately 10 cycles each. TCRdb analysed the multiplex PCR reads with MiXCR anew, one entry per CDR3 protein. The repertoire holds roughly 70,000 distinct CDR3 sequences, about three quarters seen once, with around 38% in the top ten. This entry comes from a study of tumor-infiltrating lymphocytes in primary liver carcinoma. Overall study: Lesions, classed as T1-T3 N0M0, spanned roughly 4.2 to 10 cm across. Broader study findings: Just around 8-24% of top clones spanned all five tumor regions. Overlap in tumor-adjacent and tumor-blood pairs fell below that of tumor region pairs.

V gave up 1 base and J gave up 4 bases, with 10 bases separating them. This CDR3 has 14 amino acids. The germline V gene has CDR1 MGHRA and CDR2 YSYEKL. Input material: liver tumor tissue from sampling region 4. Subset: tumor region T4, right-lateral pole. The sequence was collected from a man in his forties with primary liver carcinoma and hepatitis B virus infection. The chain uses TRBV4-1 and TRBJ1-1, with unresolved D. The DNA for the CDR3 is TGCGCCAGCAGCCAAGTAAACTCGTGCACTGAAGCTTTCTTT. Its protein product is CASSQVNSCTEAFF.